Shown below are 25 T cell receptor beta chains from a single sample sequenced in a study of blood T cell repertoires in COVID-19. The assay was immunoSEQ multiplex PCR, and TCRdb's table has in-frame clones only and misses some. The sample includes a few hundred thousand clones, less than 85% of them seen just once. Sequencing was performed on peripheral blood. Receptors originate from a woman older than 75 with acute or convalescent COVID-19.

The genes are TRBV7-2 and TRBJ1-3; TRBD1 might be the D (6 bases). Germline loops: CDR1 SGHTA, CDR2 FQGNSA. Deletions cut 5 bases from V and 3 bases from J, with 17 bases between. This CDR3 contains 16 residues. The CDR3 sequence is CASSPSGQFLGNTIYF. CDR3 nucleotides: TGTGCCAGCAGCCCGTCCGGACAGTTCCTTGGAAACACCATATATTTT.

The chain is built from TRBV6-6 and TRBJ1-3, with D unclear. From germline, CDR1 is MNHNY and CDR2 SVGAGI (reference sequence). Trimming cost V 5 bases and J 0 bases, with 17 bases left between them. The CDR3 is 17 residues long. CDR3 DNA: TGTGCCAGCAGTCGATCCCCTGGGGAGGCCTCTGGAAACACCATATATTTT. Translated: CASSRSPGEASGNTIYF.

This chain connects TRBV28 to TRBJ2-5, with 11 bases fitting TRBD2. The length of the CDR3 is 15 residues. Losses at the gene ends were 5 bases for V and 2 bases for J; bases not matched to a gene: 4. Germline V lookup: CDR1 MDHEN, CDR2 SYDVKM. In DNA, the CDR3 is TGTGCCAGCAGTCTACGGACTAGCGGGCAAGAGACCCAGTACTTC. This translates into CASSLRTSGQETQYF.

V is TRBV11-3 and J is TRBJ2-1, with 10 nucleotides matching TRBD2. This CDR3 has 15 amino acids. Germline assignment: CDR1 SGHNT and CDR2 YENEEA. Trimming at V came to 5 bases and at J to 8 bases, leaving 9 bases not matched to a gene. CDR3 region: CASSMGLARDDEQFF. The CDR3 DNA follows: TGTGCCAGCAGCATGGGACTAGCGAGAGACGATGAGCAGTTCTTC.

V gene TRBV18 combines with J gene TRBJ2-1, with D maybe TRBD1 (6 bases). The CDR3 contains 16 residues. Germline CDR1 and CDR2: KGHSH and LQKENI. Between the trimmed V and J ends, which lost 2 bases and 0 bases, there was a span of 11 bases. Here the CDR3 reads CASSPSGHVSYNEQFF. The CDR3 nucleotides are TGTGCCAGCTCACCATCGGGACACGTCTCCTACAATGAGCAGTTCTTC.

This chain uses TRBV5-1 with TRBJ2-3, with 9 bases aligning to TRBD1. V gave up 5 bases and J gave up 6 bases; unmatched junction bases: 4. From germline, CDR1 is SGHRS and CDR2 YFSETQ. The length of the CDR3 is 13 residues. As DNA, the CDR3 is TGCGCCAGCAGTCGACAGGGGGAGGATACGCAGTATTTT. It encodes CASSRQGEDTQYF.

The J gene is TRBJ2-7, the V gene TRBV18; 8 bases fit TRBD1. Per germline, CDR1 KGHSH and CDR2 LQKENI. V lost 6 bases to trimming and J lost 2 bases; unmatched junction nucleotides: 12. The CDR3 extends over 16 amino acids. CDR3 sequence reads: CASSPTPGQATYEQYF. DNA for the CDR3: TGTGCCAGCTCGCCCACGCCGGGACAGGCAACCTACGAGCAGTACTTC.

This clone was picked up a small number of times. Other DNA sequences in the sample encode the same CDR3. The V gene is TRBV11-1, the J gene TRBJ2-2, with D uncertain. Trimming took off 5 bases at V and 3 bases at J, with 7 bases between the two ends. Looked up from germline, CDR1 is SGHAT and CDR2 is FQDESV (reference sequence). The CDR3 has 13 amino acids. DNA of the CDR3: TGTGCCAGCAGCCCCCCCGACACCGGGGAGCTGTTTTTT. It yields the protein CASSPPDTGELFF.

V is TRBV20-1 and J is TRBJ1-1, with TRBD1 identical over 7 bases. Trimming removed 3 bases from V and 1 base from J; junction bases left unmatched: 8. The CDR3 consists of 15 residues. Germline V gene lookup returns CDR1 DFQATT and CDR2 SNEGSKA (reference sequence). The CDR3 nucleotides read TGCAGTGCTAGTCTATTAGGGGGCCCGAACACTGAAGCTTTCTTT. Encoded protein: CSASLLGGPNTEAFF.

This chain connects TRBV6-5 to TRBJ2-7, with 7 bases that match TRBD2. Germline CDR1 MNHEY, CDR2 SVGAGI. This CDR3 has 16 residues. V shed 2 bases and J 0 bases; nucleotides not matched to a gene: 7. CDR3 sequence reads: CASSYERGGGSYEQYF. CDR3 coding DNA: TGTGCCAGCAGTTACGAAAGGGGCGGGGGCTCCTACGAGCAGTACTTC.

This chain uses TRBV11-2 with TRBJ2-1; D gene ambiguous. Looked up from germline, CDR1 is SGHAT and CDR2 is FQNNGV. The V gene lost 2 bases and the J gene lost 7 bases, with 9 bases spanning the gap. This CDR3 contains 13 residues. Here the CDR3 reads CASSLNSLNEQFF. The CDR3 nucleotides are TGTGCCAGCAGCTTAAACAGCTTGAATGAGCAGTTCTTC.

This clone was observed a few times. The genes are TRBV5-1 and TRBJ2-3, with TRBD1 matching over 9 bases. CDR3 length: 18 amino acids. Trimming took 2 bases from V and 2 from J; bases not matched to a gene: 12. The germline CDR1 and CDR2 sequences are SGHRS and YFSETQ. The CDR3 here is CASSFPRLGTGFTDTQYF. The CDR3 region has the DNA TGCGCCAGCAGCTTCCCTAGGTTGGGGACAGGGTTCACAGATACGCAGTATTTT.

V is TRBV19 and J is TRBJ1-3; D unclear. The CDR3 covers 17 residues. The germline V gene has CDR1 LNHDA and CDR2 SQIVND (reference sequence). Trimming cost V 6 bases and J 0 bases, with 18 bases left between them. CDR3 sequence: CASRDPRTSSSGNTIYF. CDR3 nucleotides: TGTGCCAGTAGAGACCCTAGGACTTCCAGCTCTGGAAACACCATATATTTT.

This clone was detected only a few times. The sample has other DNA sequences that encode this CDR3 too. The V gene is TRBV6-5, the J gene TRBJ1-4; D unclear. The germline CDR1 and CDR2 sequences are MNHEY and SVGAGI. This CDR3 region has 14 residues. Trimming took 5 bases from V and 3 from J, leaving 10 bases between them. The CDR3: CASSIGRANEKLFF. CDR3 in DNA: TGTGCCAGCAGTATAGGGCGGGCTAATGAAAAACTGTTTTTT.

This chain joins TRBV4-1 and TRBJ2-7; the D gene is possibly TRBD2 (7 bases). CDR1 MGHRA and CDR2 YSYEKL come from the germline V gene. V lost 0 bases, J lost 4 bases, and 16 bases lay in between. CDR3 length: 16 residues. The CDR3 bases are TGCGCCAGCAGCCAAGATGTTACAGGGAGGGGGTACGAGCAGTACTTC. It yields the protein CASSQDVTGRGYEQYF.

CDR3 region: CASSEADILGYTF. As DNA, the CDR3 is TGTGCCAGCAGTGAAGCGGACATATTAGGCTACACCTTC. This sequence joins TRBV6-1 and TRBJ1-2; perhaps TRBD1 as D (5 bases). Trimming left V 0 bases short and J 8 bases short, with 10 bases between. The CDR3 is 13 residues long. Germline values: CDR1 MNHNS, CDR2 SASEGT.

As DNA, the CDR3 is TGCGCCAGCAGCGAATCGGGACAGGTGGCCGAGCAGTACTTC. It codes for CASSESGQVAEQYF. The V call is TRBV5-1, the J call TRBJ2-7; 8 bases match TRBD1. V was pared by 4 bases and J by 6 bases, with 9 bases of the junction left unmatched. The CDR3 loop spans 14 amino acids. Germline V gives CDR1 SGHRS, CDR2 YFSETQ. The entire variable domain, with the rest obtained from reference TRBV5-1 and TRBJ2-7, is as follows: KAGVTQTPRYLIKTRGQQVTLSCSPISGHRSVSWYQQTPGQGLQFLFEYFSETQRNKGNFPGRFSGRQFSNSRSEMNVSTLELGDSALYLCASSESGQVAEQYFGPGTRLTVT.

This chain links TRBV12-5 with TRBJ1-1; 12 bases fit TRBD1. J lost 0 bases, V lost 2 bases, and 10 bases had no gene match. The CDR3 has 19 residues. The germline V gene has CDR1 LGHNT and CDR2 FRNRAP. The CDR3 region is CASGLPPPGQGALNTEAFF. CDR3 bases: TGTGCTAGTGGTTTGCCCCCCCCGGGACAGGGGGCTCTGAACACTGAAGCTTTCTTT.

A few counts support this clone. The rearrangement joins TRBV29-1 to TRBJ1-2, with a weak D call TRBD1 (5 bases). This CDR3 has 16 residues. The germline V gene encodes CDR1 SQVTM and CDR2 ANQGSEA. V was clipped by 4 bases and J by 7 bases, with 25 bases between them. The CDR3 sequence is CSVVRREVLNEFGYTF. The DNA of the CDR3 is TGCAGCGTTGTCCGCAGGGAGGTTTTAAACGAGTTTGGCTACACCTTC.

This sequence joins TRBV19 and TRBJ1-2; D not resolved. Trimming removed 5 bases at V and 8 bases at J, with 12 bases between. Germline V gene sequence: CDR1 LNHDA, CDR2 SQIVND (reference sequence). The CDR3 consists of 12 residues. CDR3 in DNA: TGTGCCAGTAGTCCTCCTAGCCGGGGCTACACCTTC. Its translation: CASSPPSRGYTF.

This sequence joins TRBV29-1 and TRBJ2-1; TRBD1 matches 8 bases. V shed 4 bases and J 7 bases; nucleotides not matched to a gene: 6. Germline CDR1 and CDR2: SQVTM and ANQGSEA. The CDR3 is made up of 13 amino acids. In DNA form, the CDR3 reads TGCAGCGTTGGACAGGGGATGAGGAATGAGCAGTTCTTC. This encodes CSVGQGMRNEQFF.

This clone was found a few times. This chain links TRBV5-1 with TRBJ2-2; 9 nucleotides match TRBD2. Trimming removed 4 bases from V and 8 bases from J; junction bases left unmatched: 12. In germline, CDR1 is SGHRS, CDR2 YFSETQ. CDR3 length: 16 residues. This chain's CDR3 is CASSRASGASMGELFF. The CDR3 DNA follows: TGCGCCAGCAGCAGAGCTAGCGGGGCGTCGATGGGGGAGCTGTTTTTT.

This rearrangement joins TRBV28 to TRBJ1-4, with D perhaps TRBD1 (6 bases). V lost 5 bases and J lost 2, with 15 bases in between. This CDR3 is built from 16 residues. CDR1 is MDHEN, CDR2 SYDVKM, per germline. In nucleotides, the CDR3 is TGTGCCAGCAGTCCCTCCCCAGGACAGACTAATGAAAAACTGTTTTTT. It translates to CASSPSPGQTNEKLFF.

The genes are TRBV7-6 and TRBJ1-2; 10 bases align to TRBD1. CDR1 and CDR2 (germline): SGHVS, FNYEAQ. Trimming cost V 0 bases and J 0 bases; bases outside gene matches: 4. The CDR3 is 17 amino acids. The CDR3 DNA is TGTGCCAGCAGCTTAGCGGGACAGGGGCTTACTAACTATGGCTACACCTTC. It specifies CASSLAGQGLTNYGYTF.

This clone was detected a few times. The chain combines TRBV7-9 with TRBJ2-7; 10 nucleotides align to TRBD2. J lost 7 bases, V lost 5 bases, and 14 bases had no gene match. CDR3 length: 16 amino acids. The germline V gene has CDR1 SEHNR and CDR2 FQNEAQ (reference sequence). The CDR3 DNA is TGTGCCAGCAGCCCAGGCCTCAGCGGGGGGGCGGATGAGCAGTACTTC. It yields the protein CASSPGLSGGADEQYF.